The clone carrying this TCR beta chain was recorded at least ten times. The antigen is unknown. The data were obtained in a study of Graves' ophthalmopathy and Graves' hyperthyroidism. V was trimmed by 5 bases and J by 0 bases, leaving 10 bases between them. CDR3 length equals 15 residues. Germline lookup yields CDR1 SGHAT and CDR2 FQNNGV. Study results and caveats: Ophthalmopathy progression prediction by the model yielded a sensitivity of 70.59% and a specificity of about 72%.

Using RNA transcripts, the TCR beta CDR3 regions were amplified. HTBI primers primed a first-round RT-PCR, and a second-round multiplex PCR followed. TCRdb called the multiplex PCR reads again in MiXCR, with one record for every CDR3 protein. The sample yields 500,000 to 800,000 distinct CDR3 sequences, 35% to 45% seen once. Diagnosis used clinical symptoms, serum thyroxine, TRAb, thyroid ultrasound and orbital computed tomography. V is TRBV11-2 and J is TRBJ2-2; D unresolved. The sequence derives from an adult man with Graves' ophthalmopathy. The sequencing input was peripheral blood. In DNA, the CDR3 is TGTGCCAGCAGCCCCCGGACGGCGAACACCGGGGAGCTGTTTTTT. Its protein product is CASSPRTANTGELFF.